This TCR beta chain was sequenced during a study of blood T cell repertoires in COVID-19. In the study overall: Both acute and convalescent COVID-19 samples were obtained from the United States, Italy and Spain.

In the source study's methods: Reference gene primer amplification gave nucleated cell count estimates. The assay was immunoSEQ multiplex PCR, and TCRdb's table has in-frame clones only and misses some. V, J and clone size derive from that table, while D and trimming were established from the DNA sequence. The data show 300,000 or so clones, about 89% seen once. This CDR3 is 13 amino acids long. V lost 2 bases, J lost 10 bases, and 9 bases lay in between. The TCR originated in a woman aged 50 to 65 who had recovered from COVID-19. The genes are TRBV6-7 and TRBJ1-6; no definite D call. TRBV6-7 is marked as an open reading frame, function uncertain. Sequenced material: peripheral blood. Here the CDR3 DNA reads TGTGCCAGCAGTTACCGGTGGAGGTCACCCCTCCACTTT. Translating gives CASSYRWRSPLHF.